Listed below are T cell receptor beta chains from one sample, sequenced in a study of T cells in Graves' hyperthyroidism and ophthalmopathy. TCRdb re-derived calls from the multiplex PCR reads in MiXCR, one entry per CDR3 protein. Found here are some 320,000 distinct CDR3 sequences, roughly an eighth of them singletons; the top ten hold 34%. The specimen was blood. These receptors all come from a woman aged 40 to 50 with Graves' ophthalmopathy. Both conserved end residues are part of each CDR3. Each record gives: CDR3 protein, V gene.

cdr3_aa: CSARRDGSWNEQFF
v_call: TRBV20-1

cdr3_aa: CASSYRDSSSYEQYF
v_call: TRBV6-6

cdr3_aa: CASSTRTFANTGELFF
v_call: TRBV5-6

cdr3_aa: CASSLDRGVNGYTF
v_call: TRBV5-4

cdr3_aa: CASSFWGSRGAFF
v_call: TRBV27

cdr3_aa: CASSPEVRQRGSNEQFF
v_call: TRBV4-1

cdr3_aa: CSPLGRDGHEQYF
v_call: TRBV20-1

cdr3_aa: CSGDSSQEVYGYTF
v_call: TRBV20-1

cdr3_aa: CASSQDMGRELGDEQFF
v_call: TRBV4-1

cdr3_aa: CASSLGPGQGAHQPQHF
v_call: TRBV27

cdr3_aa: CASSTYRGRERDTQYF
v_call: TRBV5-4

cdr3_aa: CASSSDATQYF
v_call: TRBV5-1

cdr3_aa: CASSLSHGRGYNEQFF
v_call: TRBV7-9

cdr3_aa: CASSQGAGYGYTF
v_call: TRBV3-1

cdr3_aa: CASSLGQGPGKGYTF
v_call: TRBV5-1

cdr3_aa: CAISGRRTGGNEQFF
v_call: TRBV10-3

cdr3_aa: CASSMGGYEQFF
v_call: TRBV19

cdr3_aa: CASSYQYTDTQYF
v_call: TRBV27

cdr3_aa: CASSRVMVGELFF
v_call: TRBV11-2

cdr3_aa: CASSQVPGELFF
v_call: TRBV14

cdr3_aa: CSVCLQRNTEAFF
v_call: TRBV29-1

cdr3_aa: CASSQVGGSGITGELFF
v_call: TRBV3-1

cdr3_aa: CSANPGLQRDTQYF
v_call: TRBV20-1

cdr3_aa: CSARDRRGGLERGLIEQFF
v_call: TRBV20-1

cdr3_aa: CASSSTGQGWVEQYF
v_call: TRBV6-2/TRBV6-3

cdr3_aa: CAISETDRGHEQYF
v_call: TRBV10-3

cdr3_aa: CASSYSRDRGEQYF
v_call: TRBV6-6

cdr3_aa: CASSKYRDRGEKLFF
v_call: TRBV7-2

cdr3_aa: CASSPSLNTEAFF
v_call: TRBV18

cdr3_aa: CASRPGLVRQETQYF
v_call: TRBV10-2

cdr3_aa: CASSWKQGAYEQYF
v_call: TRBV6-2/TRBV6-3

cdr3_aa: CASSFVGSPWGYTF
v_call: TRBV11-2

cdr3_aa: CASRDTGGAINEQFF
v_call: TRBV6-1

cdr3_aa: CASRPGRQETQYF
v_call: TRBV12-3/TRBV12-4

cdr3_aa: CATRGSGIYEQYF
v_call: TRBV27

cdr3_aa: CAIGAGAGEGYNEQFF
v_call: TRBV10-3

cdr3_aa: CASTIRDRVSYEQYF
v_call: TRBV6-1

cdr3_aa: CACRQGGSYEQYF
v_call: TRBV7-9

cdr3_aa: CVTSAQAAFRPDTQYF
v_call: TRBV15

cdr3_aa: CASSPGTSVSYEQYF
v_call: TRBV28

cdr3_aa: CASSVRTGLNTEAFF
v_call: TRBV2

cdr3_aa: CVSSRDSFSEAFF
v_call: TRBV3-1

cdr3_aa: CASSQQTAGGNTIYF
v_call: TRBV3-1

cdr3_aa: CASSAGTGRETQYF
v_call: TRBV5-1

cdr3_aa: CASKLGSEETQYF
v_call: TRBV12-3/TRBV12-4

cdr3_aa: CATSRHFGGRSYNEQFF
v_call: TRBV15

cdr3_aa: CASSVTGSWNQPQHF
v_call: TRBV6-6

cdr3_aa: CASSKRSDGGEQYF
v_call: TRBV4-1

cdr3_aa: CASSLWTVTDTQYF
v_call: TRBV13

cdr3_aa: CAITLSRNLTSYEQYF
v_call: TRBV10-3

cdr3_aa: CSARDHGDSGANVLTF
v_call: TRBV20-1

cdr3_aa: CASSQDWGTVSYEQYF
v_call: TRBV3-1

cdr3_aa: CASSIGGIQYF
v_call: TRBV19

cdr3_aa: CASSLAASGRGNEQFF
v_call: TRBV12-3/TRBV12-4